This T cell receptor (beta chain) was sequenced for a study of blood T cell repertoires in COVID-19. Study as a whole: Donors in the United States, Italy and Spain gave samples during acute or convalescent COVID-19. Nucleic acid was either cDNA or gDNA, and it came from T cells, B-cell-depleted T cells, or PBMCs.

Germline V lookup: CDR1 ENHRY, CDR2 SYGVKD. The V gene end was trimmed by 6 bases and the J gene end by 8 bases; junction bases not matched to a gene: 9. The CDR3 spans 13 residues. In the original workflow: It was from reference gene primer amplification that nucleated cell counts were estimated. The assay was immunoSEQ multiplex PCR, and TCRdb's table has in-frame clones only and misses some. The DNA was the basis for D and trimming; V, J and clone size are from that table. Of 300,000 or so clones detected, 90% appear once; the ten largest clones hold over 3.5%. This chain links TRBV10-3 with TRBJ1-2; the match to TRBD1 covers 7 bases. The sequence was collected from a woman aged 40-49 years with acute or convalescent COVID-19. Source material: peripheral blood. The CDR3 spells CAISPGTEKGYTF. The DNA for the CDR3 is TGTGCCATCAGCCCCGGGACAGAGAAGGGCTACACCTTC.